Presented here are 14 T cell receptor beta chains from one specimen sequenced in a study of blood T cell repertoires in COVID-19. This table comes from immunoSEQ multiplex PCR, and its TCRdb copy is limited to in-frame clones, with some not included. Of fewer than 300,000 clones listed, roughly 84% were seen once; the top ten hold around 3.2%. The sequenced sample consisted of peripheral blood. These receptors all stem from a woman younger than 30 with acute or convalescent COVID-19.

V and J are TRBV18 and TRBJ2-2; 11 bases are shared with TRBD2. Germline V gives CDR1 KGHSH, CDR2 LQKENI. The junction had 5 bases not matched to a gene; V was cut back by 4 bases and J by 1 base. The CDR3 sequence is 17 residues long. DNA for the CDR3: TGTGCCAGCTCACAAAACGGACTAGCGGGGAACACCGGGGAGCTGTTTTTT. Protein: CASSQNGLAGNTGELFF.

The chain combines TRBV7-9 with TRBJ2-1, with TRBD1 identical over 9 bases. Germline V CDR1 and CDR2: SEHNR, FQNEAQ (reference sequence). The CDR3 sequence is 15 residues long. V lost 4 bases, J lost 9 bases, and 10 bases stayed unmatched. CDR3 DNA sequence: TGTGCCAGCAGCTCCAGGGACAGGGCTCGTGGTGAGCAGTTCTTC. As protein: CASSSRDRARGEQFF.

The chain links TRBV4-3 to TRBJ2-7; the D gene is possibly TRBD2 (5 bases). The CDR3 has 14 amino acids. Germline lookup yields CDR1 LGHNA and CDR2 YSLEER. Trimming pared 0 bases from V and 6 bases from J, leaving 12 bases between. This CDR3 is CASSQEPGTGEQYF. DNA for the CDR3: TGCGCCAGCAGCCAAGAACCGGGAACCGGCGAGCAGTACTTC.

The chain has TRBV10-2 and TRBJ2-7; the match to TRBD2 covers 14 bases. V lost 6 bases, J lost 3 bases, and 13 bases stayed unmatched. The germline gives CDR1 WSHSY, CDR2 SAAADI. The CDR3 loop spans 18 amino acids. The CDR3 spells CASRDLRDGLAGGYEQYF. CDR3 in DNA: TGCGCCAGCAGAGACCTCAGGGATGGACTAGCGGGAGGCTACGAGCAGTACTTC.

J is TRBJ1-3 and V is TRBV4-3, with TRBD1 matching over 7 bases. Trimming cost V 1 base and J 0 bases; bases outside gene matches: 9. The CDR3 runs to 18 residues. Germline V gene sequence: CDR1 LGHNA, CDR2 YSLEER. CDR3 sequence: CASSQALLGQISGNTIYF. Here the CDR3 DNA reads TGCGCCAGCAGCCAAGCTTTACTGGGACAGATCTCTGGAAACACCATATATTTT.

A few counts support this clone. The chain couples TRBV9 to TRBJ2-3; tentative D call: TRBD2 (7 bases). Per germline, CDR1 SGDLS and CDR2 YYNGEE. This CDR3 comprises 17 residues. Trimming pared 3 bases from V and 4 bases from J, leaving 21 bases between. The CDR3 region is CASSGAEWEGVPDTQYF. The CDR3 region has the DNA TGTGCCAGCAGCGGAGCGGAGTGGGAGGGGGTTCCAGATACGCAGTATTTT.

The chain recombines TRBV6-8 with TRBJ2-7; possibly TRBD2 for D (5 bases). The CDR3 has 21 amino acids. Germline loops: CDR1 MNHGY, CDR2 SAAAGT. V was trimmed by 3 bases and J by 2 bases, leaving 32 bases between them. CDR3 in amino acids: CASSYPRNGPHLKRETYEQYF. Written as DNA, the CDR3 is TGTGCCAGCAGTTATCCCCGAAACGGGCCCCACCTCAAAAGGGAGACCTACGAGCAGTACTTC.

The V call is TRBV15, the J call TRBJ1-2, with D possibly being TRBD1 (6 bases). From germline, CDR1 is LNHNV and CDR2 YYDKDF (reference sequence). The CDR3 spans 15 residues. Trimming stripped 1 base from V and 3 bases from J, with 12 bases between. The CDR3 coding sequence is TGTGCCACCAGCAGAGGTACCAGGGGAGACTATGGCTACACCTTC. The encoded protein is CATSRGTRGDYGYTF.

The chain carries TRBV7-2 and TRBJ2-5, with 12 bases identical to TRBD2. Germline trimming cut 5 bases from V and 4 bases from J; bases unmatched to any gene: 11. This CDR3 spans 17 amino acids. CDR1 and CDR2 from the germline V gene are SGHTA and FQGNSA. The CDR3 region is CASSTYLLAGGGETQYF. In DNA form, the CDR3 reads TGTGCCAGCAGCACCTACTTACTAGCGGGAGGAGGAGAGACCCAGTACTTC.

The chain links TRBV28 to TRBJ2-7; perhaps TRBD2 as D (5 bases). The CDR3 is 15 residues long. Germline loops: CDR1 MDHEN, CDR2 SYDVKM. V was clipped by 6 bases and J by 2 bases, with 17 bases between them. The DNA of the CDR3 is TGTGCCAGCAGACTCGAGGGTCGAGGCACCTACGAGCAGTACTTC. The encoded protein is CASRLEGRGTYEQYF.

The rearrangement joins TRBV10-2 to TRBJ1-2, with 8 positions matching TRBD1. Germline V lookup: CDR1 WSHSY, CDR2 SAAADI. V lost 6 bases to trimming and J lost 3 bases; unmatched junction nucleotides: 6. CDR3 length: 14 residues. The CDR3 DNA reads TGCGCCAGCAGCCGGACAGGGCTTGACTATGGCTACACCTTC. Its protein is CASSRTGLDYGYTF.

The count of this clone is one. The gene calls are TRBV7-6 and TRBJ2-7; a weak D match, TRBD2 (5 bases). Germline loops: CDR1 SGHVS, CDR2 FNYEAQ. V lost 7 bases and J lost 1, with 20 bases in between. The CDR3 totals 16 residues. CDR3 DNA sequence: TGTGCCAGCAATCCAAACCTCGGGGTAGGGTCCTACGAGCAGTACTTC. Its translation is CASNPNLGVGSYEQYF.

The chain joins TRBV6-5 to TRBJ2-7; 8 nucleotides agree with TRBD1. The CDR3 covers 13 residues. The germline CDR1 and CDR2 sequences are MNHEY and SVGAGI. V was pared by 5 bases and J by 3 bases, with 3 bases of the junction left unmatched. CDR3 sequence reads: CASSRTGNYEQYF. CDR3 bases: TGTGCCAGCAGTAGGACAGGGAACTACGAGCAGTACTTC.

The rearrangement joins TRBV20-1 to TRBJ2-7; a weak D match, TRBD2 (5 bases). Trimming cost V 3 bases and J 1 base, with 25 bases left between them. The CDR3 runs to 18 residues. Germline CDR1 is DFQATT and CDR2 is SNEGSKA (reference sequence). DNA for the CDR3: TGCAGTGCTAGTCCCTTCGGCGGGTACGGATTGATTTCCTACGAGCAGTACTTC. Its translation: CSASPFGGYGLISYEQYF.